This T cell receptor (beta chain) emerged from a study of metastatic and nonmetastatic thyroid tumors. This clone was picked up a small number of times. Its antigen is not identified. The study's findings and limits: Malignant thyroid tumors reportedly exceeded benign nodules significantly in TCR beta diversity, with the difference appearing in blood and tumor.

As processed by the authors: A papillary thyroid cancer distant-metastasis classifier was built from CDR3 differences across clinicopathological groups. TCRdb called clones again from the PCR reads with MiXCR. In this record, the V and J calls reflect TCRdb's handling and not the investigators' own analysis. This sample has tens of thousands of clones, with less than 15% found just once. Each patient went into thyroid surgery without having received any treatment. Germline V gene lookup returns CDR1 SGHNT and CDR2 YENEEA. The CDR3 consists of 16 residues. Between the trimmed V and J ends, which lost 5 bases and 1 base, there was a span of 17 bases.

The chain recombines TRBV11-3 with TRBJ2-5; TRBD2 might be the D (5 bases). This TCR was sampled from a male donor with papillary thyroid cancer or a benign thyroid nodule (not recorded which). Some clones in this sample may be carry-over from other donors' samples. The sample consisted of blood. The chain's CDR3 is CASSQRTGSAQETQYF. The CDR3 DNA follows: TGTGCCAGCAGCCAACGGACTGGTTCTGCCCAAGAGACCCAGTACTTC.